This paragraph covers one T cell receptor (beta chain) sequence. Original processing notes: The assay estimated nucleated cells by amplifying reference gene primers. Some clones are missing from TCRdb's copy, which holds only in-frame ones; the method was immunoSEQ multiplex PCR. V and J calls and clone size come straight from that table; D and trimming were deduced from the DNA. The sample carries about 170,000 clones, around 83% recorded once. The data are from a study of blood T cell repertoires in COVID-19. Overall study context: Samples representing acute and convalescent COVID-19 were sourced from the United States, Italy and Spain.

The V gene's germline CDR1 is MNHEY and CDR2 SMNVEV (reference sequence). V was pared by 2 bases and J by 2 bases, with 16 bases between. The CDR3 sequence is 17 residues long. The chain has TRBV27 and TRBJ1-5; D is unclear. Sequenced: PBMCs or T cells enriched from blood (not recorded which). The source of this sequence is a woman aged 45 to 65 in a cohort exposed to, infected with or recovered from COVID-19 (not recorded which). This chain's CDR3 is CASSLGRAWGGNQPQHF. CDR3 in DNA: TGTGCCAGCAGTTTAGGTCGGGCATGGGGAGGCAATCAGCCCCAGCATTTT.